The rows below give T cell receptor beta chains drawn from one sample of a study of identical twins. TCRdb itself ran the 5' RACE reads through MiXCR, one entry per CDR3 protein. Altogether about 900,000 distinct CDR3 sequences are present, over 9% being singletons, with the ten largest covering roughly 1.6%. The same specimen was also included in a second study, on yellow fever vaccine responses in identical twins.

The material sequenced was PBMCs. Source of these receptors: a woman between 18 and 29 years old in good health. The CDR3 runs from the conserved cysteine through the conserved F or W. The D gene is left open where the match is weak. For some rows the clone size is stated as once, few or many, or as a class when expanded; others skip it.

J gene,V gene,clone size,D gene,CDR3 DNA,CDR3 protein
TRBJ1-1,TRBV7-9,.,.,TGTGCCAGCAGCTTAGACCGGGGCCGATCGAACACTGAAGCTTTCTTT,CASSLDRGRSNTEAFF
TRBJ2-1,TRBV11-2,.,.,TGTGCCAGCAGCTTAGGCCTCGGGCGTCCCTACAATGAGCAGTTCTTC,CASSLGLGRPYNEQFF
TRBJ2-5,TRBV5-6,.,.,TGTGCCAGCAGCCTTGGGGACGGCAGGAAGACCCAGTACTTC,CASSLGDGRKTQYF
TRBJ2-1,TRBV4-1,.,.,TGCGCCAGCAGCCAAGCGACAGGCTCCTACAATGAGCAGTTCTTC,CASSQATGSYNEQFF
TRBJ2-3,TRBV9,once,.,TGTGCCAGCAGCGTAGAACCAGAGCGGCTTAGCACAGATACGCAGTATTTT,CASSVEPERLSTDTQYF
TRBJ2-1,TRBV20-1,many,TRBD2,TGCAGTGCTAGAGGGATAGAGCGCGGGAGATCGGTCAATGAGCAGTTCTTC,CSARGIERGRSVNEQFF
TRBJ2-5,TRBV2,once,TRBD2,TGTGCCAGCAATGACCGGACTAGCGGCCCTGGGGAGACCCAGTACTTC,CASNDRTSGPGETQYF
TRBJ2-3,TRBV10-3,many,TRBD1,TGTGCCATCATGGGGGACAGGACCAGCACAGATACGCAGTATTTT,CAIMGDRTSTDTQYF
TRBJ1-2,TRBV29-1,few,.,TGCAGCGTTGAAGGGGATGGCTACACCTTC,CSVEGDGYTF
TRBJ1-2,TRBV5-1,few,TRBD1,TGCGCCAGCAGCTCAGAGGACAGGGGTCTTTATGGCTACACCTTC,CASSSEDRGLYGYTF
TRBJ2-2,TRBV5-6,.,.,TGTGCCAGCAGCTTAAGTCGAGACACCGAAGCCGAACTGGGCGGGGAGCTGTTTTTT,CASSLSRDTEAELGGELFF
TRBJ2-2,TRBV2,.,TRBD2,TGTGCCAGCATTAGGACTAGCGGCAACACCGGGGAGCTGTTTTTT,CASIRTSGNTGELFF
TRBJ2-2,TRBV6-4,.,TRBD1,TGTGCCAGCAAAACGACAGGGGAGAACACCGGGGAGCTGTTTTTT,CASKTTGENTGELFF
TRBJ1-2,TRBV11-2,.,TRBD1,TGTGCCAGCAGCTTAGATGGACAGGGGTTGAACGGCTACACCTTC,CASSLDGQGLNGYTF
TRBJ2-1,TRBV7-9,.,.,TGTGCCAGCAGCTTAGGTGGCCTAACGAATGAGCAGTTCTTC,CASSLGGLTNEQFF
TRBJ1-4,TRBV2,.,.,TGTGCCAGCAGGCCCGAACAGTCTAATGAAAAACTGTTTTTT,CASRPEQSNEKLFF
TRBJ1-6,TRBV4-1,.,.,TGCGCCAGCAGCCAAGAGGTAGTTTGGAATTCACCCCTCCACTTT,CASSQEVVWNSPLHF
TRBJ2-3,TRBV2,many,.,TGTGCCACCCTTTCCGATACGCAGTATTTT,CATLSDTQYF
TRBJ2-6,TRBV28,.,TRBD1,TGTGCCAGCAGTTTAAAAGGGGGCTACGCGGCTGGGGCCAACGTCCTGACTTTC,CASSLKGGYAAGANVLTF
TRBJ2-1,TRBV5-1,.,TRBD1,TGCGCCAGCAGCTGGGGGGGACAGGGCACTGAGCAGTTCTTC,CASSWGGQGTEQFF
TRBJ2-7,TRBV6-5,.,.,TGTGCCAGCACTCCAGGGGGGGGCGAGCAGTACTTC,CASTPGGGEQYF
TRBJ2-7,TRBV9,few,TRBD2,TGTGCCAGCAGCGGCCTGGGGCTAGCGGGAGGTTACGAGCAGTACTTC,CASSGLGLAGGYEQYF
TRBJ2-5,TRBV7-9,.,TRBD1,TGTGCCAGCAGCTGGACAGGGGGCGAGGGTGAGACCCAGTACTTC,CASSWTGGEGETQYF
TRBJ1-1,TRBV7-8,few,.,TGTGCCAGCAGCTTAGGGTCTTCCAGTGTGAACACTGAAGCTTTCTTT,CASSLGSSSVNTEAFF
TRBJ2-3,TRBV6-5,many,TRBD2,TGTGCCAGCAGTTCACTAGCGGGTAAAATCACAGATACGCAGTATTTT,CASSSLAGKITDTQYF
TRBJ1-1,TRBV6-5,few,TRBD1,TGTGCCAGCAGTTACTCTGACAGGGTTGGAGCTTTCTTT,CASSYSDRVGAFF
TRBJ2-1,TRBV12-3/TRBV12-4,.,TRBD2,TGTGCCAGCAGCCAAGGCGGGAGGGCCGACAATGAGCAGTTCTTC,CASSQGGRADNEQFF
TRBJ1-6,TRBV3-1,.,.,TGTGCCAGCAGCCAAAAAGGGGATTCACCCCTCCACTTT,CASSQKGDSPLHF
TRBJ2-3,TRBV28,.,.,TGTGCCAGCAGTTCCGGGAAGTTCACAGATACGCAGTATTTT,CASSSGKFTDTQYF
TRBJ2-5,TRBV5-1,many,.,TGCGCCAGCAGCTTGAACCCGAGCTTACAAGAGACCCAGTACTTC,CASSLNPSLQETQYF
TRBJ1-1,TRBV5-1,many,.,TGCGCCAGCAGCTTGGAACAGGGCAGGAACACTGAAGCTTTCTTT,CASSLEQGRNTEAFF
TRBJ2-7,TRBV5-1,.,TRBD2,TGCGCCAGCAGCGGGGTAGCGGGAGGTGACGAGCAGTACTTC,CASSGVAGGDEQYF
TRBJ2-1,TRBV15,many,TRBD1,TGTGCCACCAGCCGAGTCCGGACAGGGAATTCCTACAATGAGCAGTTCTTC,CATSRVRTGNSYNEQFF
TRBJ2-3,TRBV4-1,few,.,TGCGCCAGCACCCGACAAGAGATTACCTCGACAGATACGCAGTATTTT,CASTRQEITSTDTQYF
TRBJ2-5,TRBV5-1,.,TRBD2,TGCGCCAGCAGCTGGACTAGAGCGGAGACCCAGTACTTC,CASSWTRAETQYF
TRBJ1-5,TRBV5-6,.,.,TGTGCCAGCAGCTTGTCCGGGACAACTAATCAGCCCCAGCATTTT,CASSLSGTTNQPQHF
TRBJ2-1,TRBV7-2,few,TRBD1,TGTGCCAGCAGCTTAGTGGGGGCAGGGGGCTTCAATGAGCAGTTCTTC,CASSLVGAGGFNEQFF
TRBJ2-2,TRBV11-2,.,TRBD1,TGTGCCAGCAGCTTAAGGGACAGCCTACCCGGGGAGCTGTTTTTT,CASSLRDSLPGELFF
TRBJ2-5,TRBV9,many,TRBD1,TGTGCCAGCAGCGTAGCGGACAGGGAAACCATGGAGACCCAGTACTTC,CASSVADRETMETQYF
TRBJ1-2,TRBV6-2/TRBV6-3,.,.,TGTGCCAGCTCTACCCAAGGATTAGGAAAGTTGAACTATGGCTACACCTTC,CASSTQGLGKLNYGYTF
TRBJ2-1,TRBV20-1,few,TRBD2,TGCAGTGCTAGAGGGACTAGCGGGGGGGTTGAGCAGTTCTTC,CSARGTSGGVEQFF
TRBJ1-1,TRBV11-2,few,.,TGTGCCAGCAGCGGGTTCTCGAACACTGAAGCTTTCTTT,CASSGFSNTEAFF
TRBJ2-2,TRBV29-1,.,TRBD2,TGCAGCGGTCGGAGCGGGAGAGGGACCGGGGAGCTGTTTTTT,CSGRSGRGTGELFF
TRBJ2-3,TRBV28,.,TRBD2,TGTGCCAGCAGTTTAAGTCTTAGCGGGGGTACGCCCACAGATACGCAGTATTTT,CASSLSLSGGTPTDTQYF
TRBJ2-1,TRBV6-1,few,.,TGTGCCAGCAGTGAAGATCTCTGGGGCAATGAGCAGTTCTTC,CASSEDLWGNEQFF
TRBJ2-7,TRBV12-3/TRBV12-4,many,.,TGTGCCAGCAGTTTTCAGGGCTACGAGCAGTACTTC,CASSFQGYEQYF
TRBJ2-3,TRBV7-6,.,.,TGTGCCAGCAAGAGGGGGTTAAGGACAGATACGCAGTATTTT,CASKRGLRTDTQYF
TRBJ2-3,TRBV5-1,many,TRBD2,TGCGCCAGCAGCTCAGGGACTAGCGTCTCAGATACGCAGTATTTT,CASSSGTSVSDTQYF
TRBJ1-6,TRBV7-9,.,.,TGTGCCAGCAGCTTAGGGCAGTCACCCCTCCACTTT,CASSLGQSPLHF